This section outlines one TCR beta chain sequence together with its context. The data originate from a study of OX40 agonist ivuxolimab in advanced cancers. The CDR3 runs to 15 residues. The junction had 9 bases not matched to a gene; V was cut back by 6 bases and J by 3 bases. Germline lookup yields CDR1 ENHRY and CDR2 SYGVKD. Clones were sequenced by immunoSEQ multiplex PCR, and TCRdb holds only the in-frame ones, with some missing. Here the sample spans almost 90,000 clones, around nine tenths being singletons. The starting material was CD4+ or CD8+ T cells sorted from blood, obtained in a trial of the OX40 agonist ivuxolimab. The receptor was derived from an adult with an advanced solid tumor such as melanoma, head and neck, liver or kidney cancer. The gene calls are TRBV10-3 and TRBJ2-7; 9 bases are shared with TRBD2. CDR3 DNA: TGTGCCATCAGCCCGACTAGCGGAGGCGGCTACGAGCAGTACTTC. Protein product: CAISPTSGGGYEQYF.